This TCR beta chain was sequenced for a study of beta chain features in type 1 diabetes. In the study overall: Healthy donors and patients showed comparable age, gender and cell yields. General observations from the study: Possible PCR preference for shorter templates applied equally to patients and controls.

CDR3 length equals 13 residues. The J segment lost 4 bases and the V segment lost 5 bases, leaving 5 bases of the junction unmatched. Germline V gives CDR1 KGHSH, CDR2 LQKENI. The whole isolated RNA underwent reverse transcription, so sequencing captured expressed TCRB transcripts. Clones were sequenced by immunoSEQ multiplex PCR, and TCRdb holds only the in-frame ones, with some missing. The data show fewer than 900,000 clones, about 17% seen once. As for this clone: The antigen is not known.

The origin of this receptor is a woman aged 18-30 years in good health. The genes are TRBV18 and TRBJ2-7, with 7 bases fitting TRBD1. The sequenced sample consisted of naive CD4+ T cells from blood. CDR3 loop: CASSGGQAYEQYF. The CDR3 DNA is TGTGCCAGCTCAGGTGGACAGGCGTACGAGCAGTACTTC.